The present T cell receptor beta chain was sequenced within a study of blood T cells in healthy people across ages. Study-wide findings and caveats: There were more naive CD4+ cells and higher diversity in long-lived donors than in aged donors. A strong correlation was seen between TCR beta diversity and naive T cell percentage.

Germline V gene data show CDR1 as KGHSY and CDR2 as FQNENV. The CDR3 runs to 12 residues. V was clipped by 4 bases and J by 4 bases, with 7 bases between them. Remarks on this clonotype: Antigen unknown.

A second PCR of about 7 to 12 cycles used a sample-barcoded 5' primer and a J-beta primer mix. Every cDNA was tagged by a template-switch adaptor with 12 random nucleotides. TCRdb processed the 5' RACE reads anew with MiXCR; each CDR3 protein has one entry. There are fewer than 950,000 distinct CDR3 sequences in the sample; roughly 35% occur only once, and roughly 13% lies in the top ten. This chain links TRBV16 with TRBJ1-2; D unresolved. Specimen: blood. The TCR originated in a man younger than 35 in good health. In DNA, the CDR3 is TGTGCCAGCAGCCCCATGGGCTATGGCTACACCTTC. Amino acid sequence: CASSPMGYGYTF.